This TCR beta chain is drawn from a study of cytomegalovirus exposure and HLA in healthy donors. Study-wide results and limits: The study designated fewer than 200 TCR beta chains cytomegalovirus-associated.

This CDR3 region has 15 residues. CDR1 and CDR2 from the germline V gene are KGHSH and LQKENI. With V trimmed by 3 bases and J by 5 bases, 10 bases remained unmatched. Vbeta (60) and Jbeta (13) primers were used in the PCR. TCRdb keeps only in-frame clones here, not all; method: immunoSEQ multiplex PCR. The sample consists of roughly 170,000 clones, under 85% of them appearing once. Regarding this clone: Antigen specificity is unknown.

The source material was PBMCs. The genes are TRBV18 and TRBJ2-7; 7 nucleotides align to TRBD1. This receptor was obtained from a man aged 45 to 65 in good health and CMV-seronegative. CDR3 amino acids: CASSPSTGAGDEQYF. CDR3 nucleotide sequence: TGTGCCAGCTCACCCTCCACAGGGGCAGGGGACGAGCAGTACTTC.